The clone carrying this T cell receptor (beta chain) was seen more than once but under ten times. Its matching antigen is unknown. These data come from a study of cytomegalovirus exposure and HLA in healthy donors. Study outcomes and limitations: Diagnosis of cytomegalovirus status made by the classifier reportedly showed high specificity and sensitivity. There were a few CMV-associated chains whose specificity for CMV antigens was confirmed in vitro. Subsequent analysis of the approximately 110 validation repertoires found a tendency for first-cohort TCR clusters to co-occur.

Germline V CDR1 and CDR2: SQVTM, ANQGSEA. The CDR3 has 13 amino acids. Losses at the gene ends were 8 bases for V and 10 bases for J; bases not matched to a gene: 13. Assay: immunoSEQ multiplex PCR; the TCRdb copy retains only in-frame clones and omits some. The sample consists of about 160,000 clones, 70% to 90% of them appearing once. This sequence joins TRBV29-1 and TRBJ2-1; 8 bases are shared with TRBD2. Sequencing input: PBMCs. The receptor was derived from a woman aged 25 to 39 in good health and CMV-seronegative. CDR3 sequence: CSLRPGLAREQFF. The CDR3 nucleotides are TGCAGCTTACGTCCCGGACTAGCTCGGGAGCAGTTCTTC.